The next 21 T cell receptor beta chains were all read from a single sample in a study of cytomegalovirus exposure and HLA in healthy donors (dated by TCRdb to about 2017). The library was produced with the immunoSEQ multiplex PCR assay. For the multiplex PCR, a mixture combining 60 forward primers for TCR Vbeta segments and 13 reverse primers for TCR Jbeta segments was used. Drawn from immuneACCESS, this table holds only the in-frame rearrangements with V and J called that TCRdb kept. Clones are partly lost; checked studies trace under half to an unresolved V gene and leave the rest unexplained. The sample data list approximately 150,000 clones, and approximately 78% of these were observed just once. The ten largest clones capture about 4.3% of the sample. Input material: PBMCs. Every receptor here comes from a woman aged 35 to 49 in good health and CMV-seropositive.

V usage is TRBV21-1 and J usage is TRBJ2-7; TRBD1 is taken as the D call from the table, unchecked against the DNA. TRBV21-1 is classified as a pseudogene. The CDR3 spans 13 residues. The CDR3 sequence: CASIRTGEEEQYF. The CDR3 DNA reads TGTGCCAGCATCCGCACAGGGGAGGAAGAGCAGTACTTC.

This clone has only one observation. V is TRBV7-8 and J is TRBJ2-2; a weak D match, TRBD2 (6 bases). V lost 10 bases to trimming and J lost 5 bases, with 20 bases between them. This CDR3 comprises 15 residues. Looked up from germline, CDR1 is SGHVS and CDR2 is FQNEAQ. CDR3 residues: CANTPTSLGTGELFF. CDR3 coding DNA: TGTGCCAATACACCTACTAGCCTTGGGACCGGGGAGCTGTTTTTT.

The count of this clone is one. The V gene is TRBV2, the J gene TRBJ1-1, with D uncertain. The CDR3 totals 13 residues. Trimming stripped 4 bases from V and 3 bases from J, with 9 bases between. Germline V gene data show CDR1 as SNHLY and CDR2 as FYNNEI. The CDR3 DNA sequence: TGTGCCAGCAGTGGGCGGAGTGACACTGAAGCTTTCTTT. Translation: CASSGRSDTEAFF.

This clone came up a few times. This chain uses TRBV5-6 with TRBJ2-1; 9 bases match TRBD1. This CDR3 contains 15 residues. CDR1 and CDR2 from the germline V gene are SGHDT and YYEEEE. V gave up 1 base and J gave up 5 bases; unmatched junction bases: 4. In nucleotides, the CDR3 is TGTGCCAGCAGCTTGCCAGGACAGGGGAACAATGAGCAGTTCTTC. It yields the protein CASSLPGQGNNEQFF.

This chain uses TRBV7-2 with TRBJ1-3; the match to TRBD1 covers 11 bases. J gave up 8 bases and V 4 bases, and 1 base lay outside the gene matches. CDR1 and CDR2 from the germline V gene are SGHTA and FQGNSA. This CDR3 has 13 residues. CDR3: CASSWDRGDTIYF. CDR3 in DNA: TGTGCCAGCAGCTGGGACAGGGGGGACACCATATATTTT.

This sequence joins TRBV7-9 and TRBJ2-2; 7 nucleotides line up with TRBD2. The CDR3 has 15 amino acids. The ends lost 6 bases at V and 4 bases at J; junction bases unmatched: 8. Germline V lookup: CDR1 SEHNR, CDR2 FQNEAQ (reference sequence). CDR3 DNA sequence: TGTGCCAGCAGTGGAACTGGGGAGGGCACCGGGGAGCTGTTTTTT. Its protein product is CASSGTGEGTGELFF.

The gene calls are TRBV7-2 and TRBJ2-1; TRBD2 matches 14 bases. This CDR3 is built from 15 residues. V shed 4 bases and J 10 bases; nucleotides not matched to a gene: 6. Germline V gives CDR1 SGHTA, CDR2 FQGNSA. In DNA form, the CDR3 reads TGTGCCAGCAGCTCTCATGGACTAGCGGGGGGAGAGCAGTTCTTC. Protein: CASSSHGLAGGEQFF.

The chain carries TRBV2 and TRBJ2-1; 8 nucleotides align to TRBD2. V gave up 3 bases and J gave up 3 bases; unmatched junction bases: 7. CDR1 SNHLY and CDR2 FYNNEI come from the germline V gene. The CDR3 extends over 16 amino acids. CDR3 sequence: CASSEEIAGFYNEQFF. As DNA, the CDR3 is TGTGCCAGCAGTGAGGAAATAGCGGGGTTCTACAATGAGCAGTTCTTC.

This sequence joins TRBV6-5 and TRBJ2-5; a weak D match, TRBD2 (5 bases). The CDR3 covers 12 residues. Trimming took 8 bases from V and 5 from J, leaving 12 bases between them. Germline lookup yields CDR1 MNHEY and CDR2 SVGAGI. The CDR3 nucleotides read TGTGCCAGCTCCCGGGGAAGGGAGACCCAGTACTTC. It translates to CASSRGRETQYF.

This sequence joins TRBV27 and TRBJ2-5; D perhaps matches TRBD1 (6 bases). The germline V gene has CDR1 MNHEY and CDR2 SMNVEV (reference sequence). V was clipped by 4 bases and J by 4 bases, with 7 bases between them. This CDR3 has 12 residues. The CDR3 region has the DNA TGTGCCAGCAGTTACAGGGTAGAGACCCAGTACTTC. Translation gives CASSYRVETQYF.

This chain uses TRBV27 with TRBJ2-7, with 13 nucleotides matching TRBD2. The length of the CDR3 is 16 residues. J was trimmed by 5 bases and V by 3 bases; bases with no gene match: 7. Germline CDR1 is MNHEY and CDR2 is SMNVEV (reference sequence). The CDR3 nucleotides are TGTGCCAGCAGTTTGACGGACGGGACTAGCGGGAACGAGCAGTACTTC. This translates into CASSLTDGTSGNEQYF.

The gene calls are TRBV7-3 and TRBJ2-1; tentatively, D is TRBD2 (5 bases). V was shortened by 3 bases and J by 5 bases, with 8 bases between the two germline ends. The CDR3 length is 13 residues. Per germline, CDR1 SGHTA and CDR2 FQGTGA. The CDR3 region has the DNA TGTGCCAGCAGCTTGGCGAGGGACAATGAGCAGTTCTTC. Translation: CASSLARDNEQFF.

The rearrangement links TRBV10-3 to TRBJ1-1, with 11 bases fitting TRBD1. This CDR3 region has 14 residues. Germline loops: CDR1 ENHRY, CDR2 SYGVKD. Unmatched junction bases numbered 10, after V lost 6 bases and J lost 10 bases. CDR3 sequence reads: CAISIPGQGEGAFF. DNA of the CDR3: TGTGCCATCAGCATTCCGGGACAGGGGGAAGGAGCTTTCTTT.

The chain links TRBV30 to TRBJ1-4; maybe TRBD1 (5 bases). This CDR3 spans 13 amino acids. Looked up from germline, CDR1 is GTSNPN and CDR2 is SVGIG (reference sequence). Trimming took off 4 bases at V and 8 bases at J, with 14 bases between the two ends. The CDR3 here is CAWTGTGGEKLFF. In DNA form, the CDR3 reads TGTGCCTGGACCGGGACCGGAGGGGAAAAACTGTTTTTT.

The J gene is TRBJ1-1, the V gene TRBV13; 7 bases fit TRBD1. Germline V gene sequence: CDR1 PRHDT, CDR2 FYEKMQ (reference sequence). The CDR3 consists of 14 residues. The V segment lost 5 bases and the J segment 1 base; nucleotides outside the gene matches: 4. The CDR3 DNA reads as TGTGCCAGCAGCCACGGGACAGAGAACACTGAAGCTTTCTTT. Translating it yields CASSHGTENTEAFF.

A note on this clone: Additional DNA sequences in this sample encode the identical CDR3. The chain uses TRBV9 and TRBJ2-7, with D maybe TRBD2 (5 bases). CDR3 size: 14 residues. Germline CDR1 is SGDLS and CDR2 is YYNGEE. V lost 0 bases and J lost 3, with 10 bases in between. Here the CDR3 DNA reads TGTGCCAGCAGCGTAGCTACACGGGGCTACGAGCAGTACTTC. Encoded protein: CASSVATRGYEQYF.

The rearrangement joins TRBV5-1 to TRBJ2-7, with a weak D call TRBD2 (6 bases). The V end was cut by 4 bases, the J end by 3 bases, with 14 bases between. The CDR3 extends over 14 amino acids. The germline V gene encodes CDR1 SGHRS and CDR2 YFSETQ. This CDR3 reads CASSTSSGFYEQYF. DNA of the CDR3: TGCGCCAGCAGCACGAGTAGCGGTTTCTACGAGCAGTACTTC. The entire variable domain, with the rest obtained from reference TRBV5-1 and TRBJ2-7, is as follows: KAGVTQTPRYLIKTRGQQVTLSCSPISGHRSVSWYQQTPGQGLQFLFEYFSETQRNKGNFPGRFSGRQFSNSRSEMNVSTLELGDSALYLCASSTSSGFYEQYFGPGTRLTVT.

This clone was observed a few times. This sequence joins TRBV27 and TRBJ2-5, with D possibly being TRBD1 (6 bases). This CDR3 spans 18 amino acids. The germline CDR1 and CDR2 sequences are MNHEY and SMNVEV (reference sequence). The V end was cut by 5 bases, the J end by 5 bases, with 27 bases between. The CDR3 region is CASSASFPREQGEETQYF. The CDR3 DNA is TGTGCCAGCAGTGCCAGCTTCCCCAGGGAACAGGGTGAGGAGACCCAGTACTTC.

V usage is TRBV23-1 and J usage is TRBJ2-5; TRBD1 matches at 10 bases. TRBV23-1 is an open reading frame, and its role is uncertain. CDR3 size: 17 residues. V gave up 9 bases and J gave up 4 bases; unmatched junction bases: 17. CDR3 sequence: CASCAIWDRGMRETQYF. In DNA, the CDR3 is TGCGCCAGTTGCGCCATCTGGGACAGGGGAATGAGAGAGACCCAGTACTTC.

This clone was seen only once. V is TRBV29-1 and J is TRBJ1-2; D possibly corresponds to TRBD1 (5 bases). Trimming left V 4 bases short and J 0 bases short, with 9 bases between. The CDR3 sequence is 13 residues long. Per germline, CDR1 SQVTM and CDR2 ANQGSEA. The CDR3 DNA follows: TGCAGCGTTGGAACAGGTACTAACTATGGCTACACCTTC. Its protein product is CSVGTGTNYGYTF.

This clone has only one observation. The chain combines TRBV6-5 with TRBJ1-2, with D perhaps matching TRBD1 (5 bases). This CDR3 has 14 amino acids. Trimming removed 0 bases from V and 0 bases from J, with 5 bases in between. Per germline, CDR1 MNHEY and CDR2 SVGAGI. CDR3 amino acids: CASSYSTANYGYTF. In DNA form, the CDR3 reads TGTGCCAGCAGTTACTCGACAGCTAACTATGGCTACACCTTC.